This T cell receptor beta chain was retrieved from a study of T cells after yellow fever vaccination. Whole-study context: SMART-Seq v4 Ultra Low Input handled preparation of low-cell-number fractions.

This clonotype was detected only a few times. Antigen unknown. As TCR cDNA was made by 5'RACE template switching, a universal primer site and UMIs were added. Each CDR3 protein gets one entry after TCRdb re-called the 5' RACE reads with MiXCR. The sample yields under 350,000 distinct CDR3 sequences, approximately 4% seen once. Overall study results and limits: A weaker but faster secondary response was observed, peaking on day 5 versus 15.

CDR1 and CDR2 from the germline V gene are SEHNR and FQNEAQ (reference sequence). V lost 8 bases and J 4 bases, leaving 15 bases between the germline ends. CDR3 length: 15 amino acids. The receptor's source is a man younger than 30 who received the YFV17D yellow fever vaccine. The chain employs TRBV7-9 and TRBJ2-6; TRBD1 might be the D (5 bases). Sequenced material: PBMCs, taken 5 days after the yellow fever booster vaccination. CDR3 protein: CASGDQGSGANVLTF. The CDR3 region has the DNA TGTGCCAGCGGCGATCAGGGATCCGGGGCCAACGTCCTGACTTTC.